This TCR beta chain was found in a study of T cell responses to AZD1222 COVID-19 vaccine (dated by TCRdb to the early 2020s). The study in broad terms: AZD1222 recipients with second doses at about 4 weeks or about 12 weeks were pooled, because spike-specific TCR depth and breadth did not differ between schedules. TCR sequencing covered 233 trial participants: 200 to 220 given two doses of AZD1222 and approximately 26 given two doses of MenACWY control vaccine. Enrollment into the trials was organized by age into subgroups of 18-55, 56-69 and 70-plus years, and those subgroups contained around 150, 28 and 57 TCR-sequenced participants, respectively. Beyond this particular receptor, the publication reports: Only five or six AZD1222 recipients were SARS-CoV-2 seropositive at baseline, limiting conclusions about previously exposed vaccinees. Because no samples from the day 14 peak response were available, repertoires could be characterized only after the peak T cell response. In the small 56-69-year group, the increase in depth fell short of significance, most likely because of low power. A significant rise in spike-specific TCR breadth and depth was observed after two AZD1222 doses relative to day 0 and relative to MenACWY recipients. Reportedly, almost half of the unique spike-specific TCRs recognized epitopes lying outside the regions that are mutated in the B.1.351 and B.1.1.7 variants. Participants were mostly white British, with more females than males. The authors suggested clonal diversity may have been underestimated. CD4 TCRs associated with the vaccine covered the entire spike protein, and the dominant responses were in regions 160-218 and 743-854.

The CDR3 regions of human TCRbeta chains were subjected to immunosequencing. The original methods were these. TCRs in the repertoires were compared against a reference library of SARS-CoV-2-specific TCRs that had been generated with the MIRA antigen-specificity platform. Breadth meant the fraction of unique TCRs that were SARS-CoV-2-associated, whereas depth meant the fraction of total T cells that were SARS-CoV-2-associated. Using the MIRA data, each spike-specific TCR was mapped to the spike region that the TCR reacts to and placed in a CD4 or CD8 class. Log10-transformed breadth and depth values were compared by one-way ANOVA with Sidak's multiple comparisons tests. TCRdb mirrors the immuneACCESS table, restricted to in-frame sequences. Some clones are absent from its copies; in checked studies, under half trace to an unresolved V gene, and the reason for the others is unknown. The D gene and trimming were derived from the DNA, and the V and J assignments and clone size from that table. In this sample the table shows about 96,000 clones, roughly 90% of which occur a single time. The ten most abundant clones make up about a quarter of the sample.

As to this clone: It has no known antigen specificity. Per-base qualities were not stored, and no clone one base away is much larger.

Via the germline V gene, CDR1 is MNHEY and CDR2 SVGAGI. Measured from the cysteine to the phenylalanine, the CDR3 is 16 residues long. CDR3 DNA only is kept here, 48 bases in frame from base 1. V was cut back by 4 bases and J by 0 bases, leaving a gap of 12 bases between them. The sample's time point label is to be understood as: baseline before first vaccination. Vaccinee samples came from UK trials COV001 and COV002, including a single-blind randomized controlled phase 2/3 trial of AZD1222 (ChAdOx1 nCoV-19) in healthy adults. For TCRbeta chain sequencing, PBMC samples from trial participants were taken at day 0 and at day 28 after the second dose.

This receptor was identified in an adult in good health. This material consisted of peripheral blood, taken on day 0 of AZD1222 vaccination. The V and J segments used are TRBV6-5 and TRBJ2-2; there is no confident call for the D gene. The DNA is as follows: TGTGCCAGCAGTTTTAGGACGGTCGCGAACACCGGGGAGCTGTTTTTT. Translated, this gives CASSFRTVANTGELFF.